These 32 T cell receptor beta chains came from one sample sequenced in a study of blood T cell repertoires in COVID-19. The protocol was immunoSEQ multiplex PCR, while the TCRdb copy is restricted to in-frame clones and leaves out a portion. The sample includes approximately 470,000 clones, approximately 86% of them seen just once. The sample comprised PBMCs or T cells enriched from blood (not recorded which). The receptors originated from a woman under 30 who had recovered from COVID-19.

The genes are TRBV28 and TRBJ2-7; 9 bases fit TRBD1. Trimming cost V 7 bases and J 2 bases; bases outside gene matches: 9. CDR1 is MDHEN, CDR2 SYDVKM, per germline. This CDR3 has 15 residues. The DNA for the CDR3 is TGTGCCAGCACCCTATCCCGGGACAGGGCCTACGAGCAGTACTTC. It specifies CASTLSRDRAYEQYF.

This rearrangement joins TRBV27 to TRBJ2-1, with D unclear. This CDR3 is built from 13 residues. The germline V gene has CDR1 MNHEY and CDR2 SMNVEV (reference sequence). V lost 3 bases to trimming and J lost 6 bases, with 9 bases between them. CDR3 protein: CASSFPPLNEQFF. In nucleotides, the CDR3 is TGTGCCAGCAGTTTCCCCCCCCTCAATGAGCAGTTCTTC.

The chain has TRBV3-1 (or the pseudogene TRBV3-2) and TRBJ1-2, with no clear D. This CDR3 has 11 residues. CDR1 is LGHDT and CDR2 is YNNKEL in the germline V gene (reference sequence). V lost 8 bases to trimming and J lost 6 bases, with 10 bases between them. CDR3: CASGNNDGYTF. The CDR3 nucleotides are TGTGCCAGCGGTAACAATGATGGCTACACCTTC.

The rearrangement links TRBV2 to TRBJ1-2; D is uncertain. Germline V gene data show CDR1 as SNHLY and CDR2 as FYNNEI. The CDR3 loop spans 11 amino acids. V was trimmed by 4 bases and J by 5 bases, leaving 5 bases between them. The chain's CDR3 is CASSVMYGYTF. The DNA for the CDR3 is TGTGCCAGCAGTGTTATGTATGGCTACACCTTC.

The genes are TRBV28 and TRBJ1-5, with D hard to call. Trimming took off 2 bases at V and 8 bases at J, with 22 bases between the two ends. Per the germline V gene, CDR1 is MDHEN and CDR2 is SYDVKM. This CDR3 is built from 17 residues. The CDR3 protein is CASSLIGRFSTLEPQHF. In nucleotides, the CDR3 is TGTGCCAGCAGTTTAATTGGGAGGTTCTCAACGTTGGAGCCCCAGCATTTT.

The CDR3 sequence: CASSFGGTEAFF. CDR3 DNA: TGTGCCAGCAGTTTTGGAGGAACTGAAGCTTTCTTT. This sequence joins TRBV12-3 or TRBV12-4 and TRBJ1-1; the D is unclear. The CDR3 spans 12 residues. V was shortened by 3 bases and J by 5 bases, with 7 bases between the two germline ends.

CDR3 bases: TGCGCCAGCAGTCTTAGACAGCAAGAGACCCAGTACTTC. This sequence encodes CASSLRQQETQYF. V is TRBV4-1 and J is TRBJ2-5; possible D gene TRBD1, 5 bases. The ends were cut back, 6 bases at V and 2 bases at J, with 10 bases in the middle. The germline CDR1 and CDR2 sequences are MGHRA and YSYEKL. The CDR3 runs 13 residues.

The CDR3 nucleotides read TGTGCCTGGAGTCCAGGGTCAAATTCACCCCTCCACTTT. This codes for CAWSPGSNSPLHF. The chain combines TRBV30 with TRBJ1-6; TRBD1 is a possible D gene (5 bases). The V end lost 2 bases, the J end lost 7 bases, and 9 bases lay between the germline ends. This CDR3 contains 13 residues. Germline V gene data show CDR1 as GTSNPN and CDR2 as SVGIG (reference sequence).

The table lists this clone with a count of one. This chain joins TRBV4-1 and TRBJ1-4, with D possibly TRBD1 on 6 matching bases. V lost 4 bases, J lost 5 bases, and 17 bases lay in between. The CDR3 runs to 16 residues. The germline V gene encodes CDR1 MGHRA and CDR2 YSYEKL. CDR3 in DNA: TGCGCCAGCAGCCCTTCCAAAGGGGGATCAAATGAAAAACTGTTTTTT. Amino acids: CASSPSKGGSNEKLFF.

The chain uses TRBV7-9 and TRBJ2-3; the match to TRBD1 covers 9 bases. The CDR3 is 15 residues long. Trimming took 6 bases from V and 3 from J; bases not matched to a gene: 7. Germline V gives CDR1 SEHNR, CDR2 FQNEAQ (reference sequence). In nucleotides, the CDR3 is TGTGCCAGCAGACCTGGACAGGGGTTGACAGATACGCAGTATTTT. Translating gives CASRPGQGLTDTQYF. Full variable domain (rest looked up from reference TRBV7-9 and TRBJ2-3): DTGVSQNPRHKITKRGQNVTFRCDPISEHNRLYWYRQTLGQGPEFLTYFQNEAQLEKSRLLSDRFSAERPKGSFSTLEIQRTEQGDSAMYLCASRPGQGLTDTQYFGPGTRLTVL.

This clone has only a few counts. The CDR3 DNA follows: TGTGCCAGCAGTGAAGACGTGGGGGGAAAGGCTTCACCCCTCCACTTT. The encoded protein is CASSEDVGGKASPLHF. The chain couples TRBV6-1 to TRBJ1-6; D perhaps matches TRBD1 (5 bases). The length of the CDR3 is 16 residues. The germline V gene has CDR1 MNHNS and CDR2 SASEGT. V was shortened by 1 base and J by 9 bases, with 16 bases between the two germline ends.

V usage is TRBV7-2 and J usage is TRBJ2-1, with TRBD2 identical over 10 bases. V lost 0 bases to trimming and J lost 3 bases; unmatched junction nucleotides: 11. This CDR3 is built from 19 residues. Germline V gives CDR1 SGHTA, CDR2 FQGNSA. CDR3 amino acids: CASSLALAGALFYYNEQFF. For the CDR3, the DNA is TGTGCCAGCAGCTTAGCGCTAGCGGGGGCCCTCTTTTACTACAATGAGCAGTTCTTC.

The gene calls are TRBV12-3 or TRBV12-4 and TRBJ2-1; D unresolved. The CDR3 is 13 residues long. Deletions cut 6 bases from V and 10 bases from J, with 16 bases between. Written as DNA, the CDR3 is TGTGCCAGCAGAGCCCAGCCGGGTCAAGAGCAGTTCTTC. This sequence encodes CASRAQPGQEQFF.

As to this clone: Other DNA sequences in the same sample also yield this CDR3. The rearrangement joins TRBV5-1 to TRBJ2-7; D call uncertain. Trimming took 4 bases from V and 0 from J, leaving 11 bases between them. CDR1 and CDR2 from the germline V gene are SGHRS and YFSETQ. This CDR3 has 14 amino acids. The CDR3 coding sequence is TGCGCCAGCAGCCTTGAGAGGAGCTCCTACGAGCAGTACTTC. This encodes CASSLERSSYEQYF.

V is TRBV5-1 and J is TRBJ1-2; D gene unclear. V lost 2 bases and J lost 1, with 6 bases in between. The germline CDR1 and CDR2 sequences are SGHRS and YFSETQ. The CDR3 extends over 13 amino acids. CDR3 in amino acids: CASSFEGNYGYTF. The CDR3 coding sequence is TGCGCCAGCAGCTTTGAGGGTAACTATGGCTACACCTTC.

The chain combines TRBV6-5 with TRBJ2-7; 11 bases fit TRBD1. V gave up 4 bases and J gave up 3 bases; unmatched junction bases: 5. Germline V CDR1 and CDR2: MNHEY, SVGAGI. This CDR3 has 15 amino acids. The CDR3 is CASSLGQGGSYEQYF. The CDR3 bases are TGTGCCAGCAGTTTGGGACAGGGGGGAAGCTACGAGCAGTACTTC.

The J gene is TRBJ2-7, the V gene TRBV2, with 8 positions matching TRBD1. The V and J ends lost 1 base and 4 bases, in that order; junction bases with no gene match: 6. Germline V CDR1 and CDR2: SNHLY, FYNNEI. This CDR3 comprises 15 residues. The CDR3 region has the DNA TGTGCCAGCAGTGAAGGCAGGGGGCAGTGGTACGAGCAGTACTTC. Protein product: CASSEGRGQWYEQYF.

This clone was detected once. V gene TRBV30 combines with J gene TRBJ2-1, with D maybe TRBD1 (6 bases). V dropped 4 bases and J dropped 0 bases, with 16 bases sitting between them. From germline, CDR1 is GTSNPN and CDR2 SVGIG (reference sequence). The CDR3 contains 16 residues. CDR3 DNA sequence: TGTGCCTGGAAACCGCGGACAGCCTTCTCCTACAATGAGCAGTTCTTC. Amino acid sequence: CAWKPRTAFSYNEQFF.

The rearrangement uses TRBV11-2 and TRBJ1-4, with D possibly being TRBD1 (5 bases). Germline V gives CDR1 SGHAT, CDR2 FQNNGV. Trimming removed 4 bases from V and 6 bases from J, with 15 bases in between. This CDR3 has 15 amino acids. The CDR3 sequence: CASSYRQNLDEKLFF. The CDR3, as DNA: TGTGCCAGCAGCTATCGACAGAACCTAGATGAAAAACTGTTTTTT.

This chain uses TRBV4-2 with TRBJ2-7, with D perhaps TRBD1 (6 bases). CDR1 LGHNA and CDR2 YNFKEQ come from the germline V gene. Trimming took off 4 bases at V and 0 bases at J, with 16 bases between the two ends. CDR3 length: 16 amino acids. The CDR3 protein is CASSPDSRTVSYEQYF. Written as DNA, the CDR3 is TGTGCCAGCAGCCCGGACTCTAGGACAGTCTCCTACGAGCAGTACTTC.

The chain recombines TRBV9 with TRBJ2-3; 15 bases align to TRBD2. CDR3 length: 17 residues. Germline V gene lookup returns CDR1 SGDLS and CDR2 YYNGEE. V dropped 4 bases and J dropped 2; count of bases not matched to a gene: 5. CDR3 nucleotides: TGTGCCAGCAGCCCTGGGACTAGCGGGGGGCTCACAGATACGCAGTATTTT. This sequence encodes CASSPGTSGGLTDTQYF. The complete variable domain, with remaining parts taken from reference TRBV9 and TRBJ2-3, reads DSGVTQTPKHLITATGQRVTLRCSPRSGDLSVYWYQQSLDQGLQFLIQYYNGEERAKGNILERFSAQQFPDLHSELNLSSLELGDSALYFCASSPGTSGGLTDTQYFGPGTRLTVL.

The CDR3 sequence is CASSANSGGAGELFF. CDR3 in DNA: TGTGCCAGCAGTGCGAATAGCGGGGGAGCCGGGGAGCTGTTTTTT. The chain recombines TRBV2 with TRBJ2-2, with 9 bases aligning to TRBD2. This CDR3 is 15 amino acids long. The V gene end was trimmed by 4 bases and the J gene end by 6 bases; junction bases not matched to a gene: 6. Germline CDR1 is SNHLY and CDR2 is FYNNEI.

V is TRBV5-1 and J is TRBJ2-3; 9 nucleotides line up with TRBD2. The trim removed 4 bases at V and 7 bases at J, leaving 13 bases unmatched. The length of the CDR3 is 16 residues. Germline V gene sequence: CDR1 SGHRS, CDR2 YFSETQ. The CDR3, as DNA: TGCGCCAGCAGCCCTGGTGGCGGGGGGGCCGTGAATACGCAGTATTTT. Translating gives CASSPGGGGAVNTQYF.

V gene TRBV5-6 combines with J gene TRBJ2-1; no reliable D call. V lost 4 bases to trimming and J lost 0 bases, with 11 bases between them. The CDR3 runs to 15 residues. Germline loops: CDR1 SGHDT, CDR2 YYEEEE. The CDR3 nucleotides read TGTGCCAGCAGCCTAATCGATAGCTCCTACAATGAGCAGTTCTTC. This sequence encodes CASSLIDSSYNEQFF.

The V call is TRBV19, the J call TRBJ2-7; TRBD1 matches at 8 bases. CDR1 and CDR2 from the germline V gene are LNHDA and SQIVND (reference sequence). This CDR3 region has 15 residues. The V segment lost 3 bases and the J segment 4 bases; nucleotides outside the gene matches: 8. CDR3 DNA sequence: TGTGCCAGTAGTATCTCCGGACAGGGCGGGTACGAGCAGTACTTC. As protein: CASSISGQGGYEQYF.

V is TRBV10-3 and J is TRBJ2-7; no firm D call. Germline CDR1 reads ENHRY; CDR2 reads SYGVKD. The CDR3 is 10 amino acids. Trimming stripped 8 bases from V and 4 bases from J, with 6 bases between. The CDR3 here is CAIGEYEQYF. The CDR3 coding sequence is TGTGCCATCGGAGAGTACGAGCAGTACTTC.

This chain joins TRBV30 and TRBJ2-1, with 8 bases matching TRBD2. The V gene end was trimmed by 3 bases and the J gene end by 7 bases; junction bases not matched to a gene: 8. CDR1 is GTSNPN, CDR2 SVGIG, per germline (reference sequence). The CDR3 extends over 14 amino acids. This chain's CDR3 is CAWRSSRGANEQFF. The CDR3 nucleotides are TGTGCCTGGAGGTCGTCGCGGGGGGCGAATGAGCAGTTCTTC.

The chain couples TRBV11-3 to TRBJ2-5; D possibly corresponds to TRBD2 (5 bases). The CDR3 runs to 13 residues. Germline V gene data show CDR1 as SGHNT and CDR2 as YENEEA. V gave up 1 base and J gave up 3 bases, with 6 bases separating them. This chain's CDR3 is CASSLGGEETQYF. DNA of the CDR3: TGTGCCAGCAGCTTAGGGGGAGAAGAGACCCAGTACTTC.

The chain uses TRBV4-2 and TRBJ2-5; no firm D call. V lost 0 bases and J 2 bases, leaving 10 bases between the germline ends. Germline CDR1 and CDR2: LGHNA and YNFKEQ. CDR3 length: 15 amino acids. The CDR3 DNA sequence: TGTGCCAGCAGCCAAGATGGGCAGTTTCAAGAGACCCAGTACTTC. Encoded protein: CASSQDGQFQETQYF.

This rearrangement joins TRBV20-1 to TRBJ1-2; no firm D call. This CDR3 has 13 residues. The V and J ends lost 3 bases and 4 bases respectively, with 12 bases between them. Germline CDR1 and CDR2: DFQATT and SNEGSKA (reference sequence). The chain's CDR3 is CSASLQESYGYTF. The CDR3 DNA sequence: TGCAGTGCTAGTCTCCAAGAGAGCTATGGCTACACCTTC.

The J gene is TRBJ1-1, the V gene TRBV3-1 (or the pseudogene TRBV3-2), with 7 bases aligning to TRBD1. The CDR3 spans 16 residues. Germline V lookup: CDR1 LGHDT, CDR2 YNNKEL (reference sequence). V shed 1 base, J shed 6 bases, and the junction held 11 bases outside the gene matches. The CDR3 spells CASSQVKGAHHAEAFF. The CDR3 DNA reads as TGTGCCAGCAGCCAAGTGAAGGGGGCGCACCACGCTGAAGCTTTCTTT.

In its sample, this clone was seen once. The chain joins TRBV19 to TRBJ1-1; D ambiguous. V dropped 1 base and J dropped 5 bases, with 8 bases sitting between them. Germline CDR1 reads LNHDA; CDR2 reads SQIVND (reference sequence). This CDR3 region has 13 residues. The CDR3 nucleotides read TGTGCCAGTAGTATAGTTGGGAGAACTGAAGCTTTCTTT. The encoded protein is CASSIVGRTEAFF.